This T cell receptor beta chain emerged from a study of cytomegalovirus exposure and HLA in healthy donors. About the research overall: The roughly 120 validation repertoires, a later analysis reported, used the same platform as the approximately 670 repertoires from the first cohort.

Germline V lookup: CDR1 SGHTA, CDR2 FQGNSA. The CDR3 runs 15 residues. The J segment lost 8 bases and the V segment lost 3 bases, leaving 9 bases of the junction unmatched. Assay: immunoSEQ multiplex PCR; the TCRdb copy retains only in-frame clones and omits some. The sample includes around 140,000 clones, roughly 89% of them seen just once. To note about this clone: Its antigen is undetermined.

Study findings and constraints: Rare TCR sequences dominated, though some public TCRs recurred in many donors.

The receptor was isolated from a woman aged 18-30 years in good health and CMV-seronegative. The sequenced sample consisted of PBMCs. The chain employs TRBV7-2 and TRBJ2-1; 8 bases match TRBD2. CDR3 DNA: TGTGCCAGCAGCTTGGCCGGGGGGGCAGTCCATGAGCAGTTCTTC. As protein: CASSLAGGAVHEQFF.